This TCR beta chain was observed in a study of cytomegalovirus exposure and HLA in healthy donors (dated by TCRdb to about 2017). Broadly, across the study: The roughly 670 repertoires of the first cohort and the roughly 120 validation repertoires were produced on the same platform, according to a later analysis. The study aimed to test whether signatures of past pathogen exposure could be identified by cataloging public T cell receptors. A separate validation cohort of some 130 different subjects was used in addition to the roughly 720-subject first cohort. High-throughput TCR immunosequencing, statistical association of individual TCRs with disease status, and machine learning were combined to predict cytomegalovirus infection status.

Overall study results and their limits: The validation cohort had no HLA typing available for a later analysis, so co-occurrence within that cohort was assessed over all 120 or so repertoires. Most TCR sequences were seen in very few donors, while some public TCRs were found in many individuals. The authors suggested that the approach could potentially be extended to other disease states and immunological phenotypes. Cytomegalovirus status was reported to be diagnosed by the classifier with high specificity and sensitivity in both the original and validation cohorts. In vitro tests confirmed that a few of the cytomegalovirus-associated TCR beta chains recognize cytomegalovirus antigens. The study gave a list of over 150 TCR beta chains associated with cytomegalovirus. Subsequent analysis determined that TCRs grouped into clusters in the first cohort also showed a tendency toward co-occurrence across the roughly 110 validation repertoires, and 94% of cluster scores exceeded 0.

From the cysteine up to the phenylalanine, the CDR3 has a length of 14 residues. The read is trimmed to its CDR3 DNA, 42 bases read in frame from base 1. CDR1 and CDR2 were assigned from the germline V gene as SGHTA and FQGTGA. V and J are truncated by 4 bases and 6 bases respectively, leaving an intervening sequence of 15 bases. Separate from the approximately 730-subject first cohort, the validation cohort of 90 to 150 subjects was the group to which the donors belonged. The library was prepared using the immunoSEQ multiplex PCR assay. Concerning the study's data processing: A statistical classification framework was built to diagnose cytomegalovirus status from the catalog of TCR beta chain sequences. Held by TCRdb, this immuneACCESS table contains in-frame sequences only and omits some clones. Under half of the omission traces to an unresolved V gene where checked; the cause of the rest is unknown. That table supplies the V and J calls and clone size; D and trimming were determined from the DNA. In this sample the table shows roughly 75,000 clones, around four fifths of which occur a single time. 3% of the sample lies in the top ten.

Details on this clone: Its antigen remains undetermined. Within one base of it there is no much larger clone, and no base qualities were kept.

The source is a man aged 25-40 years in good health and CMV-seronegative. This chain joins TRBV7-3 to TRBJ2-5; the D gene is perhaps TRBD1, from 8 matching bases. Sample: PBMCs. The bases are TGTGCCAGCAGCTCAGGACAGGGAGGGAAGACCCAGTACTTC. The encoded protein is CASSSGQGGKTQYF.